This TCR beta chain was obtained from a study of blood T cell repertoires in COVID-19 (TCRdb year 2020). With respect to the entire study: Samples covering the acute and convalescent phases of COVID-19 were provided by collaborators in the United States, Italy and Spain. The material from the prospective study consisted of cDNA or gDNA derived from T cells, B-cell-depleted T cells, or PBMCs. The dataset comprised deeply sampled blood TCRbeta repertoires from subjects exposed to, actively infected with, or recovered from COVID-19. A freely available public database, intended as a resource for researchers studying the immune response to SARS-CoV-2, is where the repertoires were released. The samples were drawn from the first 160 participants of the ongoing ImmuneRACE study and from 1,254 subjects provided by 6 global collaborators. Sample metadata almost always included a de-identified subject ID, COVID-19 status, age in years and sex. Where HLA class I and class II types were available, the types were taken from metadata supplied by the sample provider, not from assay-based typing.

The collaborating institutions used their own protocols to collect whole blood in K2EDTA tubes. Collaborator samples were shipped for TCRbeta analysis as frozen whole blood, isolated PBMCs, or DNA extracted from either sample type. The immunoSEQ Assay, a bias-controlled multiplex PCR, was used to amplify TCRbeta CDR3 regions from genomic DNA. The source study handled its data this way. The number of nucleated cells in each sample was estimated by amplification of reference gene primers within the assay. Sequence reads were collapsed and filtered to measure the absolute abundance of every unique TCRbeta CDR3 rearrangement. For each sample, productive Simpson clonality was calculated as the square root of Simpson's diversity index over productive rearrangements. TCRdb provides this immuneACCESS table in a form limited to in-frame rearrangements. Some clones are lacking; in checked studies, under half of them reflect an unresolved V gene, and why the rest are absent is not known. Clonal size and the V and J genes are those of that table, whereas D and trimming came from the DNA. Here the sample has about 120,000 clones; approximately 90% occur a single time. Clones ranked in the top ten supply 1.5% to 2% of the sample.

Results the study describes overall, beyond this receptor: Clinical and demographic metadata were provided uncurated, with the amount varying by source and participant.

Regarding this clone: Its antigen target is currently unknown. Base qualities are not recorded, but no much larger clone differs from it by a single base.

The CDR1 and CDR2 encoded by the germline V gene (reference sequence) are MNHNY and SVGAGI. From cysteine to phenylalanine, the CDR3 is 14 amino acids long. The retained sequence is limited to the CDR3, 42 bases, with the frame set at the first base. The V end loses 2 bases and the J end loses 1 base, and a stretch of 8 bases separates them. Sequenced sample: peripheral blood. The rearrangement joined TRBV6-6 to TRBJ2-5; the D gene is not confidently resolved. The receptor comes from a human donor with active COVID-19. The donor label of this sample is uncertain. At the DNA level, the sequence is TGTGCCAGCAGTTACGAGGCAGCCCAAGAGACCCAGTACTTC. It specifies CASSYEAAQETQYF.